The T cell receptor beta chain described here comes from a study of shared clonotypes between healthy human individuals. Trimming took 8 bases from V and 0 from J; bases not matched to a gene: 5. Germline assignment: CDR1 LNHDA and CDR2 SQIVND (reference sequence). This CDR3 has 14 residues. None of the donors, who were healthy HIV-negative adults, had recently had acute infections or vaccinations. TCRdb's table, derived via immunoSEQ multiplex PCR, lists solely in-frame clones and lacks some. The sample gives under 650,000 clones, about 96% of which show up once; approximately 0.06% is in the top ten.

The chain links TRBV19 to TRBJ1-1; 8 nucleotides match TRBD1. This clonotype was sampled from a woman aged 30 to 39 in good health. Sequencing was performed on naive CD4+ T cells sorted from blood. The sample's subset: CD45RA+ positively selected. CDR3 in DNA: TGTGCCAGTGGGAGGGACAGGTTGAACACTGAAGCTTTCTTT. Residues: CASGRDRLNTEAFF.